A single sample is the source of the 10 T cell receptor beta chains below, sequenced in a study of shared clonotypes between healthy human individuals. Sequencing used immunoSEQ multiplex PCR; TCRdb keeps in-frame clones, though not all of them. The repertoire has some 2,500,000 clones, around 92% of them found once; the top ten carry 0.3% to 0.4%. The specimen was naive CD4+ T cells from PBMCs. As to subset: CD45RA+ positively selected. These receptors were obtained from a young man in good health. Some clones in this sample may be carry-over from other donors' samples.

This rearrangement joins TRBV23-1 to TRBJ2-3, with 8 bases that match TRBD2. TRBV23-1 is an open reading frame, and its role is uncertain. The CDR3 length is 17 residues. V was clipped by 0 bases and J by 2 bases; unmatched bases: 7. In DNA form, the CDR3 reads TGCGCCAGCAGTCAATCAAGGGTAGCGGGGCACACAGATACGCAGTATTTT. This encodes CASSQSRVAGHTDTQYF.

Points on this clone: Other DNA sequences in this sample translate to the same CDR3. The CDR3 protein is CASSYESYSPLHF. CDR3 nucleotides: TGTGCCAGCAGTTACGAATCTTACTCACCCCTCCACTTT. J is TRBJ1-6 and V is TRBV6-5; D uncertain. V was pared by 2 bases and J by 10 bases, with 9 bases between. The CDR3 is 13 amino acids. CDR1 and CDR2 from the germline V gene are MNHEY and SVGAGI.

This clone was recorded once. The same CDR3 arises from other DNA sequences in this sample as well. The chain is built from TRBV29-1 and TRBJ1-2, with D possibly being TRBD1 (5 bases). This CDR3 region has 12 residues. The V gene's germline CDR1 is SQVTM and CDR2 ANQGSEA. Trimming removed 6 bases at V and 5 bases at J, with 13 bases between. The CDR3: CSVVAGGYGYTF. As DNA, the CDR3 is TGCAGCGTGGTGGCGGGGGGGTATGGCTACACCTTC.

This clone came up once. V usage is TRBV19 and J usage is TRBJ2-3; 10 bases agree with TRBD2. V shed 7 bases, J shed 2 bases, and the junction held 6 bases outside the gene matches. Germline CDR1 LNHDA, CDR2 SQIVND (reference sequence). The CDR3 has 15 residues. CDR3 in DNA: TGTGCCAGTACCATAGCGGGAGGATCCACAGATACGCAGTATTTT. Translating it yields CASTIAGGSTDTQYF.

The rearrangement joins TRBV5-4 to TRBJ2-1; 8 bases are a match to TRBD1. V lost 9 bases, J lost 10 bases, and 6 bases stayed unmatched. Germline lookup yields CDR1 SGHNT and CDR2 YYREEE (reference sequence). The CDR3 extends over 11 amino acids. CDR3: CATTGGSEQFF. The CDR3 DNA sequence: TGTGCCACCACAGGGGGTTCGGAGCAGTTCTTC. The entire variable domain, with the rest obtained from reference TRBV5-4 and TRBJ2-1, is as follows: ETGVTQSPTHLIKTRGQQVTLRCSSQSGHNTVSWYQQALGQGPQFIFQYYREEENGRGNFPPRFSGLQFPNYSSELNVNALELDDSALYLCATTGGSEQFFGPGTRLTVL.

The genes are TRBV6-1 and TRBJ2-2; 8 bases are a match to TRBD2. Per germline, CDR1 MNHNS and CDR2 SASEGT. The V segment lost 1 base and the J segment 6 bases; nucleotides outside the gene matches: 4. The CDR3 has 15 amino acids. The CDR3 nucleotides read TGTGCCAGCAGTGAAGTTAGCGGGGCGGCCGGGGAGCTGTTTTTT. Protein: CASSEVSGAAGELFF.

The rearrangement uses TRBV14 and TRBJ2-2; TRBD1 matches 8 bases. V dropped 4 bases and J dropped 6; count of bases not matched to a gene: 7. The CDR3 sequence is 15 residues long. Germline loops: CDR1 SGHDN, CDR2 FVKESK. The CDR3 spells CASSLRTGLAGELFF. Here the CDR3 DNA reads TGTGCCAGCAGCCTGAGGACAGGGTTGGCCGGGGAGCTGTTTTTT.

This chain connects TRBV28 to TRBJ1-2; no reliable D call. This CDR3 comprises 16 residues. Trimming left V 3 bases short and J 4 bases short, with 18 bases between. Germline CDR1 is MDHEN and CDR2 is SYDVKM. This chain's CDR3 is CASSFWGPSTLYGYTF. In nucleotides, the CDR3 is TGTGCCAGCAGTTTCTGGGGTCCATCAACCCTCTATGGCTACACCTTC.

The chain is built from TRBV14 and TRBJ1-1; D uncertain. Looked up from germline, CDR1 is SGHDN and CDR2 is FVKESK. The V end was cut by 0 bases, the J end by 1 base, with 9 bases between. This CDR3 is 15 amino acids long. DNA of the CDR3: TGTGCCAGCAGCCAAGATTACGAGGGGAACACTGAAGCTTTCTTT. Translation gives CASSQDYEGNTEAFF.

A note on this clone: Other DNA sequences from this sample encode an identical CDR3 as well. The rearrangement joins TRBV6-6 to TRBJ1-3; 10 bases are a match to TRBD1. V lost 5 bases to trimming and J lost 4 bases; unmatched junction nucleotides: 2. Germline values: CDR1 MNHNY, CDR2 SVGAGI (reference sequence). CDR3 size: 14 residues. In nucleotides, the CDR3 is TGTGCCAGCAGTCGACAGGGGGCAGGAAACACCATATATTTT. Protein: CASSRQGAGNTIYF.